The 30 T cell receptor beta chains reported below all come from one sample, sequenced in a study of CD8+CD57+ T cells in acquired aplastic anemia. Genomic DNA, the template, was used for profiling of the TCR beta VDJ and CDR3. MiXCR was run by TCRdb on the reads, yielding one entry per CDR3 protein. The repertoire holds about 400,000 distinct CDR3 sequences, with about 70% as singletons. The sample taken for sequencing was sorted CD4+, CD8+, or CD8+CD57+ T cells (not recorded which) from PBMCs. These receptors all come from a human donor in good health, serving as a control.

This clonotype appeared a few times. Being one base from a much bigger clone, this may be a read error. This CDR3 fails to terminate in the conserved phenylalanine or tryptophan, so it likely reflects a read error. The J gene is TRBJ2-3, the V gene TRBV12-3 or TRBV12-4; D uncertain. Between the trimmed V and J ends, which lost 6 bases and 6 bases, there was a span of 16 bases. The CDR3 runs 14 residues. CDR3 protein: CASSQNPTTDTQYL. The CDR3 region has the DNA TGTGCCAGCAGCCAGAACCCCACCACCGATACGCAGTATCTT.

Remarks on this clonotype: One base away lies a much larger clone, so this may be a sequencing read error. The chain uses TRBV4-2 and TRBJ2-2, with D possibly called TRBD1 or TRBD2 (5 bases each). CDR3 length: 14 residues. Per the germline V gene, CDR1 is LGHNA and CDR2 is YNFKEQ. Here the CDR3 reads CASSSDSYTGELLF. CDR3 nucleotide sequence: TGTGCCAGCAGCTCCGACAGTTACACCGGGGAGCTGCTTTTT.

For this clonotype: At one boundary the junction diverges from the germline segment, which might be a read error. The chain is built from TRBV7-2 and TRBJ1-5; D is unclear. Germline V gene sequence: CDR1 SGHTA, CDR2 FQGNSA. There are 13 residues in the CDR3. The DNA for the CDR3 is TGTGCCAGCAGCCGATACAGAGGGAACACTGAAGCTTTC. It translates to CASSRYRGNTEAF.

This chain joins TRBV12-3 or TRBV12-4 and TRBJ2-3, with a weak D call TRBD2 (5 bases). This CDR3 region has 14 residues. V lost 10 bases, J lost 1 base, and 15 bases lay in between. The CDR3 DNA reads TGTGCCACTAAAGCGGAAACAGGCACAGATACGCAGTATTTT. This codes for CATKAETGTDTQYF.

This clonotype was found once. The chain has TRBV20-1 and TRBJ2-1, with D possibly being TRBD1 (6 bases). The germline V gene encodes CDR1 DFQATT and CDR2 SNEGSKA (reference sequence). V dropped 0 bases and J dropped 0 bases, with 24 bases sitting between them. The CDR3 is made up of 20 amino acids. CDR3 DNA: TGCAGTGCTAGAGAGCCCAAGAATGCAGGGACCAGGGGCTCCTACAATGAGCAGTTCTTC. Protein: CSAREPKNAGTRGSYNEQFF.

This chain uses TRBV25-1 with TRBJ2-3, with 8 bases that match TRBD2. The CDR3 spans 17 residues. The germline gives CDR1 MGHDK, CDR2 SYGVNS. The J segment lost 0 bases and the V segment lost 3 bases, leaving 8 bases of the junction unmatched. Here the CDR3 DNA reads TGTGCCAGCAGTGATTACGGTAGCGGGGTTAGCACAGATACGCAGTATTTT. Protein sequence: CASSDYGSGVSTDTQYF.

This clonotype was detected once. One junction end disagrees with the germline gene, perhaps due to a read error. The rearrangement joins TRBV29-1 to TRBJ2-6; TRBD1 agrees at 7 bases. CDR1 and CDR2 (germline): SQVTM, ANQGSEA. The CDR3 spans 15 residues. CDR3 sequence (DNA): TGCAGCGCCCCCGACAGGGTGGCAGGGGCCAACGTCCAGAACTTC. The encoded protein is CSAPDRVAGANVQNF.

This clonotype was recorded a few times. The V gene is TRBV10-3, the J gene TRBJ1-3; 8 bases match TRBD1. Germline V gene sequence: CDR1 ENHRY, CDR2 SYGVKD. The CDR3 has 13 amino acids. V lost 3 bases and J lost 8; bases outside the gene matches: 3. The CDR3 DNA reads as TGTGCCATCAGTGATCAGGGGGCTGACACCATATATTTT. Translated, it gives CAISDQGADTIYF.

Remarks on this clonotype: The germline gene is not matched at one end of the junction; a read error may be the cause. The CDR3 sequence is CASSPVRNQSTLHF. The CDR3 bases are TGTGCCAGCAGCCCCGTTCGCAACCAATCGACCCTGCACTTC. J is TRBJ2-5 and V is TRBV7-2; no clear D. CDR3 size: 14 residues. CDR1 SGHTA and CDR2 FQGNSA come from the germline V gene.

On this clonotype: One end of the junction is discordant with germline, which a read error may explain. The rearrangement links TRBV7-3 to TRBJ1-3; TRBD1 matches at 8 bases. This CDR3 has 14 residues. CDR1 and CDR2 (germline): SGHTA, FQGTGA. The CDR3 DNA reads as TGTGCCAGCAGCGTCCAGGGGGCTGGAACCACCATACATTTT. As protein: CASSVQGAGTTIHF.

This clonotype was counted many times. The chain is built from TRBV30 and TRBJ1-1, with D perhaps TRBD1 (5 bases). V gave up 2 bases and J gave up 11 bases, with 15 bases separating them. Per germline, CDR1 GTSNPN and CDR2 SVGIG (reference sequence). CDR3 length: 12 amino acids. The CDR3, as DNA: TGTGCCTGGAGTCCCCGCCGTTGGGGCGCTTTCTTT. It translates to CAWSPRRWGAFF.

The chain recombines TRBV12-3 or TRBV12-4 with TRBJ2-2; D uncertain. Deletions cut 6 bases from V and 6 bases from J, with 11 bases between. CDR3 size: 13 residues. CDR3 in DNA: TGTGCCAGCAGCACAGAATTTGCCGGGGAGCTGTTTTTT. Its protein is CASSTEFAGELFF.

Many counts were recorded for this clonotype. V is TRBV5-1 and J is TRBJ2-4; D tentatively fits TRBD1 or TRBD2 (6 bases each). The CDR3 covers 13 residues. Trimming stripped 2 bases from V and 8 bases from J, with 11 bases between. Germline V gene lookup returns CDR1 SGHRS and CDR2 YFSETQ. In nucleotides, the CDR3 is TGCGCCAGCAGCTTTGGGGGGCTGGACATTCAGTACTTC. Residues: CASSFGGLDIQYF.

This clonotype has only one observation. This rearrangement joins TRBV5-1 to TRBJ2-7, with D possibly TRBD2 on 5 matching bases. CDR3 length: 12 amino acids. The V gene lost 4 bases and the J gene lost 12 bases, with 17 bases spanning the gap. Germline V CDR1 and CDR2: SGHRS, YFSETQ. The CDR3 region is CASSQEGYIRYF. The DNA for the CDR3 is TGCGCCAGCAGCCAAGAGGGATACATACGGTACTTC.

A few counts support this clonotype. The rearrangement uses TRBV9 and TRBJ1-1, with 9 nucleotides matching TRBD1. The CDR3 extends over 14 amino acids. With 0 bases clipped from V and 4 bases from J, the junction kept 1 base outside the gene matches. CDR1 and CDR2 from the germline V gene are SGDLS and YYNGEE. The CDR3 protein is CASSVETGGTEAFF. CDR3 DNA sequence: TGTGCCAGCAGCGTAGAGACAGGGGGCACTGAAGCTTTCTTT.

V is TRBV10-1 and J is TRBJ1-5; D may be TRBD1 (5 bases). CDR1 is WNHNN and CDR2 is SYGVQD in the germline V gene (reference sequence). The CDR3 is 13 amino acids. V was trimmed by 4 bases and J by 5 bases, leaving 9 bases between them. CDR3 bases: TGCGCCAGCAGTGTCACACAGGATCAGCCCCAGCATTTT. This encodes CASSVTQDQPQHF.

This clonotype was seen repeatedly, ten times or more. V usage is TRBV7-2 and J usage is TRBJ1-2; 7 nucleotides align to TRBD1. The V segment lost 1 base and the J segment 3 bases; nucleotides outside the gene matches: 5. CDR1 and CDR2 (germline): SGHTA, FQGNSA. This CDR3 has 15 residues. For the CDR3, the DNA is TGTGCCAGCAGCTTAGACCCAGGGGGGGACTATGGCTACACCTTC. Its translation: CASSLDPGGDYGYTF.

This clonotype has a count of ten or more. The rearrangement uses TRBV14 and TRBJ2-7, with 7 bases identical to TRBD1. This CDR3 is built from 15 residues. V was pared by 3 bases and J by 4 bases, with 9 bases of the junction left unmatched. Germline V gene sequence: CDR1 SGHDN, CDR2 FVKESK. The CDR3 loop reads CASSHKRVTGYEQYF. CDR3 sequence (DNA): TGTGCCAGCAGCCACAAAAGGGTGACAGGGTACGAGCAGTACTTC.

The chain uses TRBV7-2 and TRBJ2-7; the match to TRBD2 covers 9 bases. V was clipped by 6 bases and J by 10 bases; unmatched bases: 13. CDR1 SGHTA and CDR2 FQGNSA come from the germline V gene. The CDR3 is made up of 14 amino acids. The chain's CDR3 is CASSRGGGNYEQYF. The CDR3 bases are TGTGCCAGCAGTCGCGGGGGGGGTAACTATGAACAGTACTTC.

Comment on this clonotype: The conserved final phenylalanine or tryptophan is absent from the CDR3, which likely points to a read error. The limits of the CDR3 on the DNA are not certain, so only TCRdb's listed CDR3 is given. This rearrangement joins TRBV7-6 to TRBJ1-2. The CDR3 numbers 13 amino acids, ends counted. Looked up from germline, CDR1 is SGHVS and CDR2 is FNYEAQ. CDR3 protein: CASSLYSGGSYEQ.

This chain links TRBV7-3 with TRBJ2-3; the D gene is possibly TRBD1 (6 bases). V was clipped by 6 bases and J by 1 base, with 14 bases between them. Per germline, CDR1 SGHTA and CDR2 FQGTGA. CDR3 length: 15 amino acids. Written as DNA, the CDR3 is TGTGCCAGCAGTCCCCGGGGACACGGCACAGATACGCAGTATTTT. Translating gives CASSPRGHGTDTQYF.

On this clonotype: This CDR3 is missing its conserved last phenylalanine or tryptophan, likely due to a read error. The DNA is left out, because the CDR3 cannot be placed on it with certainty; the CDR3 is given as TCRdb lists it. J is TRBJ2-7 and V is TRBV7-9; the table's D call TRBD1 went unverified against the DNA. The CDR3 region is 13 residues in length, termini included. Germline loops: CDR1 SEHNR, CDR2 FQNEAQ (reference sequence). CDR3 residues: CASSAPDPQELDP.

The table lists this clonotype with many counts. This chain joins TRBV19 and TRBJ1-1; TRBD1 matches at 8 bases. V dropped 6 bases and J dropped 1; count of bases not matched to a gene: 7. Germline CDR1 reads LNHDA; CDR2 reads SQIVND (reference sequence). This CDR3 is 15 amino acids long. The CDR3 nucleotides are TGTGCCAGTAGGATCCGGGACAGGTCGAACACTGAAGCTTTCTTT. Translated: CASRIRDRSNTEAFF.

The count of this clonotype is one. The chain links TRBV7-2 to TRBJ2-7; 8 positions agree with TRBD2. Germline V gene sequence: CDR1 SGHTA, CDR2 FQGNSA. This CDR3 spans 15 amino acids. V gave up 6 bases and J gave up 5 bases; unmatched junction bases: 12. The CDR3 bases are TGTGCCAGCAGTCTAAGCGGGGGCCGACCCCACGAGCAGTACTTC. As protein: CASSLSGGRPHEQYF.

As concerns this clonotype: One end of the junction is discordant with germline, which a read error may explain. The chain links TRBV7-2 to TRBJ2-3; no firm D call. This CDR3 has 14 residues. Germline assignment: CDR1 SGHTA and CDR2 FQGNSA. CDR3 residues: CASTDRIETVTQNF. DNA for the CDR3: TGTGCCAGCACCGACCGCATAGAAACAGTCACGCAGAATTTT.

Only a few counts were recorded for this clonotype. The genes are TRBV20-1 and TRBJ1-2; unclear D gene. With 3 bases removed from V and 8 bases from J, the gap between germline ends came to 1 base. This CDR3 spans 8 amino acids. Germline V gives CDR1 DFQATT, CDR2 SNEGSKA (reference sequence). DNA of the CDR3: TGCAGTGCTAGCGGCTACACCTTC. Translating it yields CSASGYTF.

A note on this clonotype: Because the CDR3 is missing its conserved closing phenylalanine or tryptophan, this is likely a read error. Because the CDR3's place on the DNA is in doubt, the DNA is left out and the CDR3 is given as listed by TCRdb. V and J are TRBV2 and TRBJ2-3; no check of the table's D call, TRBD2, against the DNA was made. The CDR3 sequence runs 15 residues, both termini included. CDR1 and CDR2 (germline): SNHLY, FYNNEI. CDR3 protein: CASRVHSNEGDTLDS.

V and J are TRBV9 and TRBJ2-7, with D unclear. CDR1 and CDR2 (germline): SGDLS, YYNGEE. V was trimmed by 4 bases and J by 5 bases, leaving 13 bases between them. This CDR3 comprises 13 residues. CDR3 loop: CASSRHTLDEQYF. The CDR3 nucleotides read TGTGCCAGCAGCCGTCACACTCTCGACGAGCAGTACTTC.

The chain uses TRBV11-3 and TRBJ2-7; weak D call: TRBD2 (5 bases). Trimming cost V 0 bases and J 5 bases, with 8 bases left between them. The CDR3 has 13 residues. Looked up from germline, CDR1 is SGHNT and CDR2 is YENEEA. In DNA, the CDR3 is TGTGCCAGCAGCTTAGAGGACTCGGACGAGCAGTACTTC. Protein sequence: CASSLEDSDEQYF.

This clonotype was seen at least ten times. V usage is TRBV28 and J usage is TRBJ1-2, with 8 bases identical to TRBD1. Germline-derived CDR1 and CDR2 are MDHEN and SYDVKM. The V segment lost 4 bases and the J segment 6 bases; nucleotides outside the gene matches: 4. This CDR3 is built from 13 residues. For the CDR3, the DNA is TGTGCCAGCAGTTCAGGGGGCGTCAATGGCTACACCTTC. Protein sequence: CASSSGGVNGYTF.